Sequencing of this T cell receptor beta chain was carried out in a study of regulatory T cells in long-lasting Graves disease. Study results and limitations: Persistent Graves' patients possessed reduced TCR diversity relative to recently diagnosed ones.

This clonotype was seen at least ten times. Its antigen is undetermined. iRepertoire HTBI primers and Arm-PCR of CDR3 regions built TCR beta libraries. In the source study's methods: Samples collectively showed more than 55 TRBV and approximately 15 TRBJ segments. TCRdb ran MiXCR on the multiplex PCR reads and lists one entry per CDR3 protein. The V and J calls shown here were made by TCRdb, not taken from the authors' results. The sample lists roughly 400,000 distinct CDR3 sequences, 15% seen once, with under 9% in the top ten. Specified time point: newly diagnosed GD, antithyroid drugs for less than 3 months. From RNA extracted from PBMCs, the TCR library was made. The same sample was also used in a study of T cells in Graves' hyperthyroidism and ophthalmopathy.

The material sequenced was peripheral blood mononuclear cells (PBMCs), taken at new diagnosis, from a patient treated with antithyroid drugs. This TCR came from a woman aged 40 to 50 with Graves disease.

CDR3 loop: CSALERQISTDTQYF. The CDR3 coding sequence is TGCAGTGCCCTCGAAAGGCAGATTAGCACAGATACGCAGTATTTT. The V and J genes are TRBV20-1 and TRBJ2-3; D is unresolved. CDR3 length: 15 residues. V gave up 6 bases and J gave up 0 bases, with 16 bases separating them. In germline, CDR1 is DFQATT, CDR2 SNEGSKA (reference sequence).